These 26 T cell receptor beta chains were all obtained from the same sample, sequenced in a study of cytomegalovirus exposure and HLA in healthy donors. The study ran its PCR with 60 Vbeta and 13 Jbeta primers. Only in-frame clones appear in the TCRdb table, and some are missing; sequencing was by immunoSEQ multiplex PCR. Seen here are roughly 160,000 clones, around 80% observed once, and the top ten hold around 2.4%. Sequencing used PBMCs. These receptors originate from a female donor in good health and CMV-seronegative.

The rearrangement uses TRBV28 and TRBJ2-7, with D perhaps matching TRBD1 (7 bases). Trimming took 5 bases from V and 7 from J, leaving 24 bases between them. The germline CDR1 and CDR2 sequences are MDHEN and SYDVKM. The CDR3 runs to 16 residues. The CDR3 nucleotides read TGTGCCAGCAGTCCACAGGGGAGGCAGGGGACGCAAGAGCAGTACTTC. Amino acids: CASSPQGRQGTQEQYF. The whole variable domain, remainder taken from reference TRBV28 and TRBJ2-7, is DVKVTQSSRYLVKRTGEKVFLECVQDMDHENMFWYRQDPGLGLRLIYFSYDVKMKEKGDIPEGYSVSREKKERFSLILESASTNQTSMYLCASSPQGRQGTQEQYFGPGTRLTVT.

Turning to this clone: Other nucleotide sequences from this sample produce the same CDR3. The rearrangement uses TRBV7-8 and TRBJ1-2; tentatively, D is TRBD1 (6 bases). The germline gives CDR1 SGHVS, CDR2 FQNEAQ. The CDR3 is 14 residues long. Between the trimmed V and J ends, which lost 1 base and 2 bases, there was a span of 8 bases. The CDR3 region is CASSLGTGNYGYTF. The CDR3 bases are TGTGCCAGCAGCTTAGGAACAGGGAACTATGGCTACACCTTC.

This clone has just a few counts. The V gene is TRBV4-1, the J gene TRBJ1-1, with D unresolved. V was pared by 3 bases and J by 1 base, with 12 bases between. CDR1 and CDR2 from the germline V gene are MGHRA and YSYEKL. The CDR3 is 15 residues long. The CDR3 DNA reads as TGCGCCAGCAGCCAGGACCACGGGAGGAACACTGAAGCTTTCTTT. Translating it yields CASSQDHGRNTEAFF.

This chain joins TRBV12-5 and TRBJ1-1; 8 bases are shared with TRBD1. V dropped 2 bases and J dropped 4; count of bases not matched to a gene: 15. CDR1 and CDR2 (germline): LGHNT, FRNRAP. The CDR3 has 18 residues. For the CDR3, the DNA is TGTGCTAGTGGTTTGCGGAAGACAGGGGAAGGAGAAATCACTGAAGCTTTCTTT. Protein product: CASGLRKTGEGEITEAFF.

The chain recombines TRBV30 with TRBJ1-4, with D possibly being TRBD1 (6 bases). The germline V gene has CDR1 GTSNPN and CDR2 SVGIG (reference sequence). The ends were cut back, 2 bases at V and 0 bases at J, with 10 bases in the middle. The CDR3 has 15 amino acids. CDR3 region: CAWSTGTSTNEKLFF. The CDR3 nucleotides are TGTGCCTGGAGTACCGGGACATCAACTAATGAAAAACTGTTTTTT. Filled out from reference TRBV30 and TRBJ1-4, the complete variable domain reads SQTIHQWPATLVQPVGSPLSLECTVEGTSNPNLYWYRQAAGRGLQLLFYSVGIGQISSEVPQNLSASRPQDRQFILSSKKLLLSDSGFYLCAWSTGTSTNEKLFFGSGTQLSVL.

The rearrangement joins TRBV25-1 to TRBJ1-4, with 10 positions matching TRBD1. The V gene end was trimmed by 6 bases and the J gene end by 8 bases; junction bases not matched to a gene: 3. From germline, CDR1 is MGHDK and CDR2 SYGVNS. CDR3 length: 13 residues. CDR3 sequence: CASSRDRGEKLFF. CDR3 DNA: TGTGCCAGCAGCCGGGACAGGGGCGAAAAACTGTTTTTT. The entire variable domain, with the rest obtained from reference TRBV25-1 and TRBJ1-4, is as follows: EADIYQTPRYLVIGTGKKITLECSQTMGHDKMYWYQQDPGMELHLIHYSYGVNSTEKGDLSSESTVSRIRTEHFPLTLESARPSHTSQYLCASSRDRGEKLFFGSGTQLSVL.

The DNA of the CDR3 is TGTGCCAGTAGTATTGGACAGGAGGCCGATCAGCCCCAGCATTTT. Translated: CASSIGQEADQPQHF. The genes are TRBV19 and TRBJ1-5; 7 bases are a match to TRBD1. Germline CDR1 LNHDA, CDR2 SQIVND (reference sequence). CDR3 length: 15 amino acids. The V and J ends lost 3 bases and 5 bases, in that order; junction bases with no gene match: 7.

This chain joins TRBV27 and TRBJ2-2; D may be TRBD2 (6 bases). CDR1 MNHEY and CDR2 SMNVEV come from the germline V gene (reference sequence). V was shortened by 6 bases and J by 6 bases, with 14 bases between the two germline ends. CDR3 size: 14 residues. The CDR3 region is CASSRPGTPGELFF. CDR3 nucleotides: TGTGCCAGCAGCCGACCCGGGACTCCCGGGGAGCTGTTTTTT.

The rearrangement uses TRBV5-1 and TRBJ2-5, with D maybe TRBD2 (6 bases). The germline CDR1 and CDR2 sequences are SGHRS and YFSETQ. V lost 0 bases and J lost 11, with 14 bases in between. The CDR3 is 13 amino acids. The CDR3 loop reads CASSLGQSGEQYF. The CDR3 DNA reads TGCGCCAGCAGCTTGGGGCAGTCGGGGGAGCAGTACTTC.

This clone showed up just a few times. This chain links TRBV11-2 with TRBJ2-5; 7 bases map to TRBD2. The germline CDR1 and CDR2 sequences are SGHAT and FQNNGV. The CDR3 sequence is 13 residues long. The trim removed 2 bases at V and 5 bases at J, leaving 2 bases unmatched. The CDR3 bases are TGTGCCAGCAGCTTAAACGGGGGGGAGACCCAGTACTTC. Its translation is CASSLNGGETQYF.

CDR3 sequence (DNA): TGTGCCAGCAGTGAAGCCATCGAGTTCAGGGGTACGCAGTATTTT. Its translation: CASSEAIEFRGTQYF. The V gene is TRBV2, the J gene TRBJ2-3; the D gene is possibly TRBD1 (6 bases). CDR1 is SNHLY and CDR2 is FYNNEI in the germline V gene. The CDR3 contains 15 residues. V was trimmed by 0 bases and J by 8 bases, leaving 15 bases between them.

The CDR3 protein is CAQAGDGLKNIQYF. The CDR3 DNA sequence: TGTGCCCAGGCGGGGGACGGCCTTAAAAACATTCAGTACTTC. J is TRBJ2-4 and V is TRBV30, with TRBD2 identical over 7 bases. Germline CDR1 and CDR2: GTSNPN and SVGIG (reference sequence). The ends lost 8 bases at V and 4 bases at J; junction bases unmatched: 11. This CDR3 is 14 amino acids long.

This clone was seen once. This sequence joins TRBV5-6 and TRBJ1-6; D not resolved. Germline V gene data show CDR1 as SGHDT and CDR2 as YYEEEE. Trimming pared 1 base from V and 3 bases from J, leaving 8 bases between. The CDR3 loop spans 15 amino acids. The CDR3 DNA follows: TGTGCCAGCAGCTTGTTCGGGTTCTATAATTCACCCCTCCACTTT. Residues: CASSLFGFYNSPLHF.

CDR3 DNA: TGCGCCAGCAGCGCGACGGGGAACACCGGGGAGCTGTTTTTT. Protein sequence: CASSATGNTGELFF. V gene TRBV5-1 combines with J gene TRBJ2-2; D unclear. Per the germline V gene, CDR1 is SGHRS and CDR2 is YFSETQ. V lost 4 bases to trimming and J lost 1 base, with 8 bases between them. This CDR3 region has 14 residues.

The CDR3 here is CSADAWSGGETQYF. The CDR3 nucleotides are TGCAGCGCCGACGCCTGGAGCGGGGGCGAGACCCAGTACTTC. This chain links TRBV29-1 with TRBJ2-5, with TRBD2 matching over 8 bases. Germline-derived CDR1 and CDR2 are SQVTM and ANQGSEA. J was trimmed by 5 bases and V by 7 bases; bases with no gene match: 12. The CDR3 is made up of 14 amino acids.

The V gene is TRBV27, the J gene TRBJ1-5, with unresolved D. Trimming took off 2 bases at V and 2 bases at J, with 10 bases between the two ends. Germline CDR1 MNHEY, CDR2 SMNVEV (reference sequence). This CDR3 is 15 amino acids long. The DNA of the CDR3 is TGTGCCAGCAGTTTAGAGGGTATGCGCAATCAGCCCCAGCATTTT. Its translation is CASSLEGMRNQPQHF.

The rearrangement uses TRBV19 and TRBJ1-4, with TRBD1 as a possible D gene (5 bases). CDR1 is LNHDA and CDR2 is SQIVND in the germline V gene (reference sequence). The CDR3 is made up of 15 amino acids. Trimming cost V 10 bases and J 2 bases, with 17 bases left between them. DNA of the CDR3: TGTGCCACCTCGCCTCAGGGAAGGACTAATGAAAAACTGTTTTTT. Its translation is CATSPQGRTNEKLFF.

The chain is built from TRBV4-3 and TRBJ2-3, with 7 positions matching TRBD2. This CDR3 comprises 16 residues. J gave up 2 bases and V 0 bases, and 5 bases lay outside the gene matches. The germline V gene encodes CDR1 LGHNA and CDR2 YSLEER. The CDR3 nucleotides read TGCGCCAGCAGCCAAGAATTGGCGGGGGTCACAGATACGCAGTATTTT. Amino acid sequence: CASSQELAGVTDTQYF.

This clone was detected a few times. This rearrangement joins TRBV11-2 to TRBJ2-5, with TRBD1 matching 7 bases. TRBJ2-7 explains the end of the DNA better; the J call may be wrong. In germline, CDR1 is SGHAT, CDR2 FQNNGV. This CDR3 contains 15 residues. CDR3 residues: CASSLSVERGREQYF. The CDR3 nucleotides are TGTGCCAGCAGCTTATCAGTGGAGAGGGGGCGCGAGCAGTACTTC.

The chain joins TRBV11-2 to TRBJ1-2, with 7 positions matching TRBD1. The V and J ends lost 5 bases and 3 bases, in that order; junction bases with no gene match: 15. CDR1 is SGHAT and CDR2 is FQNNGV in the germline V gene. The CDR3 has 17 amino acids. CDR3 sequence (DNA): TGTGCCAGCAGCCGCCCTAGGGGGCCCCCTGCAGACTATGGCTACACCTTC. This encodes CASSRPRGPPADYGYTF. Looking up the rest from reference TRBV11-2 and TRBJ1-2 gives the full variable domain: EAGVAQSPRYKIIEKRQSVAFWCNPISGHATLYWYQQILGQGPKLLIQFQNNGVVDDSQLPKDRFSAERLKGVDSTLKIQPAKLEDSAVYLCASSRPRGPPADYGYTFGSGTRLTVV.

The gene calls are TRBV6-1 and TRBJ2-7; 7 bases fit TRBD2. J was trimmed by 5 bases and V by 3 bases; bases with no gene match: 10. This CDR3 spans 15 amino acids. CDR1 and CDR2 from the germline V gene are MNHNS and SASEGT. As DNA, the CDR3 is TGTGCCAGCAGTGACTACGTCGGCCGGGAGGACGAGCAGTACTTC. Translation: CASSDYVGREDEQYF.

The rearrangement joins TRBV15 to TRBJ2-7; 8 bases are shared with TRBD2. J was trimmed by 0 bases and V by 4 bases; bases with no gene match: 5. Looked up from germline, CDR1 is LNHNV and CDR2 is YYDKDF (reference sequence). There are 15 residues in the CDR3. CDR3 sequence (DNA): TGTGCCACCAGCATTCTAGCGGGTCCCTCCTACGAGCAGTACTTC. Protein product: CATSILAGPSYEQYF.

This chain links TRBV12-5 with TRBJ2-3; TRBD1 aligns across 10 bases. This CDR3 has 18 amino acids. With 0 bases clipped from V and 2 bases from J, the junction kept 8 bases outside the gene matches. In germline, CDR1 is LGHNT, CDR2 FRNRAP. The CDR3 loop is CASGLVKSGTGVTDTQYF. The CDR3 DNA is TGTGCTAGTGGTTTGGTCAAATCCGGGACAGGGGTCACAGATACGCAGTATTTT.

The J gene is TRBJ2-1, the V gene TRBV9; maybe TRBD1 (5 bases). This CDR3 spans 13 amino acids. Trimming left V 6 bases short and J 5 bases short, with 12 bases between. Germline V CDR1 and CDR2: SGDLS, YYNGEE. In DNA form, the CDR3 reads TGTGCCAGCAATTTCGTGGACAACAATGAGCAGTTCTTC. Its protein product is CASNFVDNNEQFF.

This clone is a singleton in its sample. The V gene is TRBV7-8, the J gene TRBJ1-1; D gene unclear. Germline V lookup: CDR1 SGHVS, CDR2 FQNEAQ. This CDR3 is built from 14 residues. Trimming removed 4 bases from V and 4 bases from J, with 13 bases in between. The CDR3 bases are TGTGCCAGCAGCTGGGGTCGGGGAGGCACTGAAGCTTTCTTT. Protein sequence: CASSWGRGGTEAFF. The variable domain in full, with the rest retrieved from reference TRBV7-8 and TRBJ1-1, is GAGVSQSPRYKVAKRGQDVALRCDPISGHVSLFWYQQALGQGPEFLTYFQNEAQLDKSGLPSDRFFAERPEGSVSTLKIQRTQQEDSAVYLCASSWGRGGTEAFFGQGTRLTVV.

This clone came up a few times. This sequence joins TRBV6-5 and TRBJ2-7; TRBD2 matches 7 bases. Germline loops: CDR1 MNHEY, CDR2 SVGAGI. V lost 0 bases and J lost 0; bases outside the gene matches: 5. The CDR3 is 16 residues long. CDR3 sequence: CASSYSVLADSYEQYF. In DNA form, the CDR3 reads TGTGCCAGCAGTTACTCGGTTCTAGCGGACTCCTACGAGCAGTACTTC.